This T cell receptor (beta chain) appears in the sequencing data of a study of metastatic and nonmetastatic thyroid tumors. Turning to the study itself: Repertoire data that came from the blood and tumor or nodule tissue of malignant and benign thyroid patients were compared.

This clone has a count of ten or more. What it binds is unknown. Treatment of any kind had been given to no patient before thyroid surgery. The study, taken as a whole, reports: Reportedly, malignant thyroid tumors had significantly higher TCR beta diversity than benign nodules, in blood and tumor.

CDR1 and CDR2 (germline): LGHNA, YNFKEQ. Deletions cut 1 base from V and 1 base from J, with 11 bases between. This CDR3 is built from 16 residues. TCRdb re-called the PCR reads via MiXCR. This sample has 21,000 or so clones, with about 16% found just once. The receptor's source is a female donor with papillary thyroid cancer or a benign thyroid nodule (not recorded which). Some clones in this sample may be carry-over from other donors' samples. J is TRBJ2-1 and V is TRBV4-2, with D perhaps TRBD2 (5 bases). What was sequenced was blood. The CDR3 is CASSQGLQVSYNEQFF. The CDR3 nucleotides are TGTGCCAGCAGCCAAGGACTACAAGTATCCTACAATGAGCAGTTCTTC.